The clone carrying this T cell receptor (beta chain) was counted ten times or more. What it recognizes is unknown. Germline CDR1 SGHTA, CDR2 FQGNSA. The CDR3 sequence is 16 residues long. V dropped 1 base and J dropped 2 bases, with 13 bases sitting between them. The data stem from a study of T-cell reconstitution after alpha-beta-depleted transplantation in children. Study-level results: There were some patients whose high TCRbeta diversity at day 60 came from surviving recipient T cells and thymic progenitors.

The TCRbeta library incorporated unique molecular identifiers. TCRdb reprocessed the PCR reads with MiXCR, giving one entry per CDR3 protein. Of roughly 70,000 distinct CDR3 sequences listed, approximately 5% are singletons. The rearrangement links TRBV7-2 to TRBJ2-3; no definite D call. The sample consisted of PBMCs, mostly from graft donor cells, taken 180 days after TCRalphabeta/CD19-depleted stem cell transplant. This receptor was identified in a boy younger than two who had a stem cell transplant for acute myeloid leukemia, so the T cells may come from the graft donor. The CDR3 here is CASSLGGVGITDTQYF. The CDR3 DNA reads as TGTGCCAGCAGCTTAGGAGGTGTCGGAATCACAGATACGCAGTATTTT.